This TCR beta chain was identified in a study of cytomegalovirus exposure and HLA in healthy donors. The data were produced by immunoSEQ multiplex PCR, yet TCRdb's version contains in-frame clones alone and is incomplete. The data contain tens of thousands of clones, 95% to 97% of them singletons. Study-level findings and limits: Among TCR beta chains, those listed as cytomegalovirus-associated numbered approximately 150. First-cohort TCR clusters were later found to tend to co-occur in the 120 validation repertoires.

Worth noting for this clone: The antigen is undetermined.

Germline CDR1 reads SEHNR; CDR2 reads FQNEAQ (reference sequence). This CDR3 comprises 15 residues. The V segment lost 5 bases and the J segment 5 bases; nucleotides outside the gene matches: 7. The donors formed part of the roughly 120-subject validation cohort, distinct from the roughly 700-subject first cohort. The sample was PBMCs. The sequence was collected from a man under 40 in good health and CMV-seropositive. This chain connects TRBV7-9 to TRBJ2-7, with 12 nucleotides matching TRBD1. CDR3 sequence (DNA): TGTGCCAGCAGCCCGGGACAGGGGGCCGTGAACGAGCAGTACTTC. Its protein product is CASSPGQGAVNEQYF.